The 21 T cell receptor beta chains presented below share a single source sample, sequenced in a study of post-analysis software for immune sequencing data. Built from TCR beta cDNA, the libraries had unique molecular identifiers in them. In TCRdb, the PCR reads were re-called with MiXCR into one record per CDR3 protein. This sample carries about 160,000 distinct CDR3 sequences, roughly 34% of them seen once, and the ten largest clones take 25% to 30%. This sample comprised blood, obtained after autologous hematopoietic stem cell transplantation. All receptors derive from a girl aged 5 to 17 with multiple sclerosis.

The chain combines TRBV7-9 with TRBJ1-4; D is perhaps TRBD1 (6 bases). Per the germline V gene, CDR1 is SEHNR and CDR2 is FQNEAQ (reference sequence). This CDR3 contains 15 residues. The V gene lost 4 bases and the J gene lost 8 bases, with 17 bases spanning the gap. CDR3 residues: CASSSTGQGREKLFF. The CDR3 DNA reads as TGTGCCAGCAGCTCGACGGGCCAGGGGAGGGAAAAACTGTTTTTT.

CDR3 DNA sequence: TGTGCCAGCAGCCGGGGACTAGCGGGGGGGTATGAGCAGTTCTTC. It is translated as CASSRGLAGGYEQFF. This chain joins TRBV4-2 and TRBJ2-1; TRBD2 matches 16 bases. V gave up 4 bases and J gave up 8 bases; unmatched junction bases: 2. This CDR3 is built from 15 residues. Germline V gene data show CDR1 as LGHNA and CDR2 as YNFKEQ.

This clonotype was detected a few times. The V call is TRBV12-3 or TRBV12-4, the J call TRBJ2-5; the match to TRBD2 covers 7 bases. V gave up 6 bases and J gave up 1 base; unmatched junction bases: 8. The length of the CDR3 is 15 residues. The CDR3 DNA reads TGTGCCAGCAGCCTGACGGGGGGTGTCCAAGAGACCCAGTACTTC. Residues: CASSLTGGVQETQYF.

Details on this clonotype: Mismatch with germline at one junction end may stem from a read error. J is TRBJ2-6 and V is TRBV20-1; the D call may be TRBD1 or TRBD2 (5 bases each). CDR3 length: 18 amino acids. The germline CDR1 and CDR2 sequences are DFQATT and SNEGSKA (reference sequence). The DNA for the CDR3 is TGCGGTGCTAGAGTAGGAACAGGCGGGCTCTCTGGGGCCAACGTCCTGACTTTC. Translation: CGARVGTGGLSGANVLTF.

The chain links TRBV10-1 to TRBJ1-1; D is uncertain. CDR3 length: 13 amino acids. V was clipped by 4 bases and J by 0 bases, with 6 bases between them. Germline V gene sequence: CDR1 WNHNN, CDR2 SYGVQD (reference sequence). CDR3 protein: CASSASLNTEAFF. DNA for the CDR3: TGCGCCAGCAGTGCTTCTTTGAACACTGAAGCTTTCTTT.

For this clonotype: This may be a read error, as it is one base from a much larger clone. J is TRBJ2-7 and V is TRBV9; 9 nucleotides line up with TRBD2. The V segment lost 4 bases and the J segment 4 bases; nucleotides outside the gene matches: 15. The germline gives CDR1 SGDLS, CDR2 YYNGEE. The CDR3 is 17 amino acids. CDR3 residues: CASSPSPKLAGGYEQYF. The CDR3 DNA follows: TGTGCCAGCAGCCCATCCCCCAAACTAGCGGGCGGATACGAGCAGTACTTC.

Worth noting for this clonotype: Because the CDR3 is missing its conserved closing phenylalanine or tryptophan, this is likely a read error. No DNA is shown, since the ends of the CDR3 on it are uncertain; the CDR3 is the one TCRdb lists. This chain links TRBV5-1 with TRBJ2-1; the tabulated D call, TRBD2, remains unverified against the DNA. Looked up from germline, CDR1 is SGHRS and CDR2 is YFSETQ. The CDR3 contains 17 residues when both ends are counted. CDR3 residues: CASSLVSGSGSYNEQFG.

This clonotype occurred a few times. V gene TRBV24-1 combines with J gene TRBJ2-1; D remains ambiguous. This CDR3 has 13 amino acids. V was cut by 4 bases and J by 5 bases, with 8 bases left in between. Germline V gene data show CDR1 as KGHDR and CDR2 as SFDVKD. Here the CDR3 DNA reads TGTGCCACCAGTGACCTCGGACACAATGAGCAGTTCTTC. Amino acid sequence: CATSDLGHNEQFF.

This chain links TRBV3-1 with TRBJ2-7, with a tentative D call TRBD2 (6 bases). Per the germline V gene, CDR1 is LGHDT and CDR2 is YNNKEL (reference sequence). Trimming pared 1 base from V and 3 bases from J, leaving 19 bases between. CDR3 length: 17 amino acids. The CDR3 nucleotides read TGTGCCAGCAGCCAAGGGGCTGGGCTAGGAGGGTTCTACGAGCAGTACTTC. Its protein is CASSQGAGLGGFYEQYF.

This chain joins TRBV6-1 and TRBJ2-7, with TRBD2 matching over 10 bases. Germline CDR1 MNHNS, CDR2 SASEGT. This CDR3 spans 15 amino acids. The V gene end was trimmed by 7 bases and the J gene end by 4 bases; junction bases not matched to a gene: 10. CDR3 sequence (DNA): TGTGCCAGCAACGTTGGGCAGCGGGAGGGTTACGAGCAGTACTTC. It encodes CASNVGQREGYEQYF.

CDR3 DNA: TGTGCCAGCAGCGCGACCCATGGGGGACTAAATGAAAAACTGTTTTTT. Protein sequence: CASSATHGGLNEKLFF. The rearrangement uses TRBV7-9 and TRBJ1-4; D might be TRBD1 (5 bases). This CDR3 has 16 amino acids. Germline CDR1 is SEHNR and CDR2 is FQNEAQ (reference sequence). The V end lost 5 bases, the J end lost 5 bases, and 18 bases lay between the germline ends.

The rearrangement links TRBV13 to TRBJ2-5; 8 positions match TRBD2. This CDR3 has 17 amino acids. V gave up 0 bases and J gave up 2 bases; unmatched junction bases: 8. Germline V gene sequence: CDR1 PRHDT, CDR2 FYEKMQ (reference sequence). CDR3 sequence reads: CASSLGLRTSGQETQYF. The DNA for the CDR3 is TGTGCCAGCAGCTTAGGACTTCGCACTAGCGGACAAGAGACCCAGTACTTC.

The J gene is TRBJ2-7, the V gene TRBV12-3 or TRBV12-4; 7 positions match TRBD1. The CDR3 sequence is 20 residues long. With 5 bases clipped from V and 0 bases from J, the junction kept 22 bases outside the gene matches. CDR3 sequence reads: CASSLSTGINHLRLSYEQYF. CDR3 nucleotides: TGTGCCAGCAGTCTGTCGACAGGGATCAATCATTTACGCCTCTCCTACGAGCAGTACTTC.

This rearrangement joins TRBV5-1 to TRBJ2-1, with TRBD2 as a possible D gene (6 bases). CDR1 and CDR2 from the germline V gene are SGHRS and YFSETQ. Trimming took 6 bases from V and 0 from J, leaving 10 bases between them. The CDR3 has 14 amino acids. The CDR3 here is CASNRGVSYNEQFF. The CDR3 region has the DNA TGCGCCAGCAATCGCGGGGTCTCCTACAATGAGCAGTTCTTC.

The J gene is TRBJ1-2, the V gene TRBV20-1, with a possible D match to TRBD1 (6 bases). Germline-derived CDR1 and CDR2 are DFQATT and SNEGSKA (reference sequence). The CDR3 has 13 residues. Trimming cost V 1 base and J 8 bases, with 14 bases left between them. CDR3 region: CSARGWGADGYTF. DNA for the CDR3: TGCAGTGCTAGAGGGTGGGGGGCGGACGGCTACACCTTC.

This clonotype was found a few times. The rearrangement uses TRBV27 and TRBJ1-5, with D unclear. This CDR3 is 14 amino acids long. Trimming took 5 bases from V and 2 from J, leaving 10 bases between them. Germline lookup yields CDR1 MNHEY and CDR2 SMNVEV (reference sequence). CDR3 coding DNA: TGTGCCAGCAGTGGTTTGGGTGGCAATCAGCCCCAGCATTTT. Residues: CASSGLGGNQPQHF.

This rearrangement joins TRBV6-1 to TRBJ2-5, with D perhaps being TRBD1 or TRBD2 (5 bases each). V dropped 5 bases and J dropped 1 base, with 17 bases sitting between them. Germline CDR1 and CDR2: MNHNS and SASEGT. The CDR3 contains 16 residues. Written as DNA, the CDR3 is TGTGCCAGCAGTAAAGGAGGCTGGCAGGGCCAAGAGACCCAGTACTTC. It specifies CASSKGGWQGQETQYF.

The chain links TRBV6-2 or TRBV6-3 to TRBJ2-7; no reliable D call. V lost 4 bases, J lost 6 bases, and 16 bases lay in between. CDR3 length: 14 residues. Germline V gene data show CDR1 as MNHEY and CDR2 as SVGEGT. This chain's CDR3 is CASSSNFQTSEQYF. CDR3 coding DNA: TGTGCCAGCAGTTCGAATTTCCAGACGAGCGAGCAGTACTTC.

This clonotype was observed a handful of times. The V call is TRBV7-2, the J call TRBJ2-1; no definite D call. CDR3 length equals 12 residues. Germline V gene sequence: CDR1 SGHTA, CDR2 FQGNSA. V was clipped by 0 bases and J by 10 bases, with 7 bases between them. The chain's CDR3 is CASSLARREQFF. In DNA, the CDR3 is TGTGCCAGCAGCTTAGCCCGTAGGGAGCAGTTCTTC.

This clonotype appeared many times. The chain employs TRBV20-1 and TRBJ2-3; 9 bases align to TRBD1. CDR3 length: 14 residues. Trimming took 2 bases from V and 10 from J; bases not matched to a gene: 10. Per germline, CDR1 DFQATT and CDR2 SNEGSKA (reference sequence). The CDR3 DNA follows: TGCAGTGCTAGACAGTCTAATACAGGGGGCGCGCAGTATTTT. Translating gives CSARQSNTGGAQYF.

CDR3 DNA sequence: TGCAGTGCTAAACACAGGGCCAATGAGCAGTTCTTC. It specifies CSAKHRANEQFF. The chain recombines TRBV20-1 with TRBJ2-1, with D perhaps TRBD1 (6 bases). The germline V and J ends were trimmed by 4 bases and 6 bases, with 10 bases remaining between them. The CDR3 length is 12 residues. Germline CDR1 reads DFQATT; CDR2 reads SNEGSKA (reference sequence).